The TCR beta chain described here comes from a study of PD-L1 blockade in urothelial cancer. Study at large: Blood analysis took place 3 weeks (second dose) and 6 weeks after treatment start. Study-level findings and limits: Below-median pretreatment blood TCR clonality was associated with improved progression-free and overall survival.

The assay was immunoSEQ multiplex PCR, and TCRdb's table has in-frame clones only and misses some. The sample records about 42,000 clones, around 84% being singletons. To note about this clone: Its antigen is unknown.

V was clipped by 5 bases and J by 5 bases, with 15 bases between them. This CDR3 is 15 amino acids long. CDR1 and CDR2 (germline): MNHEY, SVGAGI. The starting material was PBMCs, obtained around atezolizumab (anti-PD-L1) treatment. The gene calls are TRBV6-5 and TRBJ1-4; weak D call: TRBD1 (5 bases). This receptor was taken from a man aged 65-85 years with urothelial cancer. The CDR3 bases are TGTGCCAGCAGTCGATCCTTGAAGGGGAATGAAAAACTGTTTTTT. Protein product: CASSRSLKGNEKLFF.